One T cell receptor (beta chain) is described in this entry. The repertoire was sequenced with immunoSEQ multiplex PCR; TCRdb's copy has only in-frame clones and lacks some. The sample consists of roughly 53,000 clones, 85% to 90% of them appearing once. V was clipped by 4 bases and J by 8 bases; unmatched bases: 10. CDR3 size: 15 residues. The germline V gene encodes CDR1 KGHSH and CDR2 LQKENI. These data are taken from a study of OX40 agonist ivuxolimab in advanced cancers. For the study at large: Partial responses occurred in Three dose-escalation patients, one with hepatocellular carcinoma and two with cutaneous melanoma.

The chain is built from TRBV18 and TRBJ2-1, with 8 bases identical to TRBD2. The source of this sequence is an adult with an advanced solid tumor such as melanoma, head and neck, liver or kidney cancer. This sample comprised CD4+ or CD8+ T cells sorted from blood, obtained in a trial of the OX40 agonist ivuxolimab. The CDR3 is CASSRGGRTIDEQFF. Here the CDR3 DNA reads TGTGCCAGCTCACGGGGCGGGAGGACGATCGATGAGCAGTTCTTC. The whole variable domain, filled in from reference TRBV18 and TRBJ2-1, reads NAGVMQNPRHLVRRRGQEARLRCSPMKGHSHVYWYRQLPEEGLKFMVYLQKENIIDESGMPKERFSAEFPKEGPSILRIQQVVRGDSAAYFCASSRGGRTIDEQFFGPGTRLTVL.